Presented here are 29 T cell receptor beta chains from one specimen sequenced in a study of vaccination effects on CD4 cells after COVID-19. Clones were sequenced by immunoSEQ multiplex PCR, and TCRdb holds only the in-frame ones, with some missing. The repertoire includes 20,000 to 30,000 clones, around 66% of them detected once, and 18% sits in the top ten. Viral peptide pool expansion of antigen-specific CD4+ T cells preceded sequencing in the ViraFEST assay. Isolation of CD4+ T cells took place after 10 days of culture. Sometime from March through December 2020, the person acquired a SARS-CoV-2 infection that PCR confirmed. Their specific antigens are unknown. This specimen was CD4+ T cells from PBMCs cultured with SARS-CoV-2 spike peptides, taken before COVID-19 vaccination. All receptors derive from a human donor who had a prior SARS-CoV-2 infection.

This clone was recorded only once. V usage is TRBV9 and J usage is TRBJ2-5; D might be TRBD1 (6 bases). There are 18 residues in the CDR3. In germline, CDR1 is SGDLS, CDR2 YYNGEE. Trimming removed 4 bases at V and 3 bases at J, with 25 bases between. The DNA for the CDR3 is TGTGCCAGCAGCCCATCCGATACGATGTGGGGGCCTGAAGAGACCCAGTACTTC. Translated: CASSPSDTMWGPEETQYF.

The V and J genes are TRBV11-2 and TRBJ2-7; TRBD1 is a possible D gene (6 bases). Germline loops: CDR1 SGHAT, CDR2 FQNNGV. The CDR3 contains 14 residues. Trimming took 6 bases from V and 3 from J, leaving 15 bases between them. The CDR3 loop reads CASRRARTDYEQYF. The CDR3 bases are TGTGCCAGCAGGCGAGCCCGGACAGACTACGAGCAGTACTTC.

The chain uses TRBV6-6 and TRBJ2-5, with a possible D match to TRBD1 (6 bases). Germline CDR1 MNHNY, CDR2 SVGAGI (reference sequence). The CDR3 length is 14 residues. Trimming pared 5 bases from V and 5 bases from J, leaving 15 bases between. The CDR3 DNA reads TGTGCCAGCAGTCCCCCAGGGGCTGGGGAGACCCAGTACTTC. Encoded protein: CASSPPGAGETQYF.

This rearrangement joins TRBV5-6 to TRBJ2-3; 14 positions match TRBD2. Germline values: CDR1 SGHDT, CDR2 YYEEEE. V shed 2 bases, J shed 5 bases, and the junction held 1 base outside the gene matches. The length of the CDR3 is 15 residues. CDR3 nucleotide sequence: TGTGCCAGCAGCTTAGGACTAGCGGGAGGAGATACGCAGTATTTT. This encodes CASSLGLAGGDTQYF.

This clone has a handful of counts. The chain recombines TRBV6-5 with TRBJ2-7, with TRBD2 identical over 11 bases. V shed 6 bases and J 3 bases; nucleotides not matched to a gene: 1. This CDR3 region has 13 residues. CDR1 and CDR2 from the germline V gene are MNHEY and SVGAGI. The CDR3 sequence is CASRLAGVYEQYF. The CDR3 bases are TGTGCCAGCAGACTAGCGGGAGTCTACGAGCAGTACTTC.

This clone has only a few counts. The chain uses TRBV27 and TRBJ1-2; perhaps TRBD1 as D (6 bases). The CDR3 consists of 17 residues. The germline V gene has CDR1 MNHEY and CDR2 SMNVEV (reference sequence). Trimming took 7 bases from V and 1 from J, leaving 22 bases between them. The CDR3 region is CASKPNRDPNLNYGYTF. The DNA for the CDR3 is TGTGCCAGCAAACCTAACAGGGACCCCAACCTTAACTATGGCTACACCTTC.

V and J are TRBV9 and TRBJ2-1; D might be TRBD1 (6 bases). Germline V CDR1 and CDR2: SGDLS, YYNGEE. CDR3 size: 16 residues. The V gene lost 0 bases and the J gene lost 5 bases, with 15 bases spanning the gap. The CDR3 DNA reads as TGTGCCAGCAGCGTAGCAGGGGCGCAGGGACACAATGAGCAGTTCTTC. The encoded protein is CASSVAGAQGHNEQFF.

V is TRBV19 and J is TRBJ1-5, with D unclear. The V gene's germline CDR1 is LNHDA and CDR2 SQIVND (reference sequence). Trimming removed 6 bases at V and 3 bases at J, with 15 bases between. This CDR3 has 15 residues. The DNA of the CDR3 is TGTGCCAGTAGCCCCTTTGGAAGCTCCAATCAGCCCCAGCATTTT. Its protein product is CASSPFGSSNQPQHF. The full variable domain, in which reference TRBV19 and TRBJ1-5 provide the parts outside the CDR3, is DGGITQSPKYLFRKEGQNVTLSCEQNLNHDAMYWYRQDPGQGLRLIYYSQIVNDFQKGDIAEGYSVSREKKESFPLTVTSAQKNPTAFYLCASSPFGSSNQPQHFGDGTRLSIL.

This clone was recorded a few times. This sequence joins TRBV15 and TRBJ1-2, with D unclear. Trimming removed 3 bases from V and 7 bases from J, with 12 bases in between. Per the germline V gene, CDR1 is LNHNV and CDR2 is YYDKDF (reference sequence). The CDR3 extends over 13 amino acids. The CDR3 nucleotides are TGTGCCACCAGCAGCCCGTTAAGGACTGGCTACACCTTC. It is translated as CATSSPLRTGYTF.

The V and J genes are TRBV30 and TRBJ1-2; no reliable D call. This CDR3 region has 13 residues. Germline V gene lookup returns CDR1 GTSNPN and CDR2 SVGIG (reference sequence). V lost 2 bases and J lost 8, with 15 bases in between. The CDR3 region has the DNA TGTGCCTGGAGTCCATCTGGGATTAGGGGCTACACCTTC. It codes for CAWSPSGIRGYTF.

J is TRBJ1-2 and V is TRBV6-5, with 7 bases that match TRBD1. This CDR3 spans 12 amino acids. CDR1 is MNHEY and CDR2 is SVGAGI in the germline V gene. The junction had 5 bases not matched to a gene; V was cut back by 5 bases and J by 8 bases. The DNA for the CDR3 is TGTGCCAGCAGTCCCCCCAGGGGGGGCTACACCTTC. Translation: CASSPPRGGYTF.

V usage is TRBV7-2 and J usage is TRBJ2-1; tentatively, D is TRBD1 (6 bases). The CDR3 runs to 15 residues. CDR1 is SGHTA and CDR2 is FQGNSA in the germline V gene. Trimming took off 1 base at V and 9 bases at J, with 16 bases between the two ends. The CDR3 protein is CASSLVVGANVEQFF. CDR3 DNA sequence: TGTGCCAGCAGCTTAGTTGTGGGGGCCAATGTTGAGCAGTTCTTC. Full variable domain (outside the CDR3, taken from reference TRBV7-2 and TRBJ2-1): GAGVSQSPSNKVTEKGKDVELRCDPISGHTALYWYRQSLGQGLEFLIYFQGNSAPDKSGLPSDRFSAERTGGSVSTLTIQRTQQEDSAVYLCASSLVVGANVEQFFGPGTRLTVL.

Only a few counts were recorded for this clone. The rearrangement joins TRBV6-5 to TRBJ2-7; 10 positions agree with TRBD2. V trimming: 6 bases; J trimming: 2 bases; junction bases outside the gene matches: 7. Germline V gene lookup returns CDR1 MNHEY and CDR2 SVGAGI. This CDR3 contains 15 residues. DNA of the CDR3: TGTGCCAGCAGAAGAAATAGCGGGGGGACCTACGAGCAGTACTTC. Residues: CASRRNSGGTYEQYF.

CDR3 residues: CASSLGDSGANVLTF. CDR3 nucleotide sequence: TGTGCCAGCAGCTTAGGAGACTCTGGGGCCAACGTCCTGACTTTC. The rearrangement joins TRBV7-9 to TRBJ2-6; D ambiguous. CDR3 length equals 15 residues. Germline V gene sequence: CDR1 SEHNR, CDR2 FQNEAQ (reference sequence). With 1 base removed from V and 0 bases from J, the gap between germline ends came to 4 bases. The variable domain in full, with the rest retrieved from reference TRBV7-9 and TRBJ2-6, is DTGVSQNPRHKITKRGQNVTFRCDPISEHNRLYWYRQTLGQGPEFLTYFQNEAQLEKSRLLSDRFSAERPKGSFSTLEIQRTEQGDSAMYLCASSLGDSGANVLTFGAGSRLTVL.

This clone was detected a few times. The chain employs TRBV7-9 and TRBJ2-6, with D tentatively TRBD1 (5 bases). Trimming left V 1 base short and J 14 bases short, with 6 bases between. CDR3 length: 11 amino acids. Germline CDR1 and CDR2: SEHNR and FQNEAQ (reference sequence). The CDR3 protein is CASSLEGFLTF. The CDR3 nucleotides read TGTGCCAGCAGCTTAGAGGGGTTCCTGACTTTC.

This chain uses TRBV7-9 with TRBJ2-5; 8 positions agree with TRBD2. The ends lost 1 base at V and 6 bases at J; junction bases unmatched: 4. The V gene's germline CDR1 is SEHNR and CDR2 FQNEAQ (reference sequence). The length of the CDR3 is 14 residues. CDR3 loop: CASSLGAGGQTQYF. The CDR3 DNA sequence: TGTGCCAGCAGCTTAGGGGCGGGAGGCCAGACCCAGTACTTC.

This clone was seen once. This rearrangement joins TRBV24-1 to TRBJ2-5; 9 bases agree with TRBD1. Per germline, CDR1 KGHDR and CDR2 SFDVKD. Germline trimming cut 4 bases from V and 4 bases from J; bases unmatched to any gene: 6. This CDR3 contains 15 residues. CDR3 loop: CATSDPGQGTETQYF. The CDR3 bases are TGTGCCACCAGTGACCCGGGACAGGGTACAGAGACCCAGTACTTC.

The CDR3 region is CASSRTGSTNEQFF. The CDR3 DNA reads TGTGCCAGCAGCCGGACAGGCTCTACAAATGAGCAGTTCTTC. This chain links TRBV6-6 with TRBJ2-1; 7 nucleotides match TRBD1. With V trimmed by 6 bases and J by 7 bases, 9 bases remained unmatched. The CDR3 has 14 amino acids. The V gene's germline CDR1 is MNHNY and CDR2 SVGAGI (reference sequence).

This clone has only a few counts. The chain recombines TRBV19 with TRBJ2-7, with D possibly matching TRBD1 (6 bases). The length of the CDR3 is 14 residues. Germline CDR1 LNHDA, CDR2 SQIVND (reference sequence). Between the trimmed V and J ends, which lost 5 bases and 2 bases, there was a span of 13 bases. CDR3 nucleotides: TGTGCCAGTAGTGGACGGGACACAACCTACGAGCAGTACTTC. It is translated as CASSGRDTTYEQYF.

This chain uses TRBV7-2 with TRBJ1-4; no clear D. This CDR3 region has 15 residues. The V gene lost 0 bases and the J gene lost 1 base, with 6 bases spanning the gap. The germline CDR1 and CDR2 sequences are SGHTA and FQGNSA. The CDR3 loop is CASSLAIGTNEKLFF. For the CDR3, the DNA is TGTGCCAGCAGCTTAGCGATAGGAACTAATGAAAAACTGTTTTTT.

The CDR3 spells CASSLSQGGMNTEAFF. CDR3 nucleotides: TGTGCCAGCAGCTTAAGTCAGGGAGGGATGAACACTGAAGCTTTCTTT. The chain joins TRBV7-3 to TRBJ1-1; D may be TRBD1 (5 bases). V lost 1 base and J lost 0, with 12 bases in between. The germline gives CDR1 SGHTA, CDR2 FQGTGA. The CDR3 length is 16 residues.

The V call is TRBV18, the J call TRBJ2-7; D gene ambiguous. This CDR3 comprises 13 residues. Germline V gene sequence: CDR1 KGHSH, CDR2 LQKENI. Trimming stripped 3 bases from V and 1 base from J, with 7 bases between. The CDR3 DNA reads TGTGCCAGCTCACCCAAAGGATCCTACGAGCAGTACTTC. Encoded protein: CASSPKGSYEQYF. The full variable domain, its missing parts supplied by reference TRBV18 and TRBJ2-7, is NAGVMQNPRHLVRRRGQEARLRCSPMKGHSHVYWYRQLPEEGLKFMVYLQKENIIDESGMPKERFSAEFPKEGPSILRIQQVVRGDSAAYFCASSPKGSYEQYFGPGTRLTVT.

This sequence joins TRBV9 and TRBJ2-3, with 9 bases lining up with TRBD2. Germline lookup yields CDR1 SGDLS and CDR2 YYNGEE. CDR3 length equals 14 residues. The V segment lost 2 bases and the J segment 5 bases; nucleotides outside the gene matches: 3. As DNA, the CDR3 is TGTGCCAGCAGCGTGGCTAGCGGGGAAGATACGCAGTATTTT. Its protein product is CASSVASGEDTQYF.

This chain joins TRBV4-1 and TRBJ2-7, with 7 bases matching TRBD2. The junction had 19 bases not matched to a gene; V was cut back by 4 bases and J by 4 bases. Germline V gene sequence: CDR1 MGHRA, CDR2 YSYEKL. This CDR3 region has 18 residues. This CDR3 reads CASSPYEPTSLTLYEQYF. DNA of the CDR3: TGCGCCAGCAGCCCCTACGAACCGACTAGCCTTACCCTGTACGAGCAGTACTTC.

The rearrangement uses TRBV18 and TRBJ1-4, with D possibly matching TRBD1 (5 bases). V was trimmed by 3 bases and J by 0 bases, leaving 14 bases between them. From germline, CDR1 is KGHSH and CDR2 LQKENI. The CDR3 has 17 amino acids. CDR3 sequence reads: CASSPPGGAATNEKLFF. In nucleotides, the CDR3 is TGTGCCAGCTCACCCCCGGGGGGAGCTGCAACTAATGAAAAACTGTTTTTT.

The rearrangement joins TRBV15 to TRBJ2-1, with a possible D match to TRBD2 (6 bases). The V gene's germline CDR1 is LNHNV and CDR2 YYDKDF (reference sequence). The CDR3 spans 16 residues. With 4 bases removed from V and 3 bases from J, the gap between germline ends came to 16 bases. CDR3 amino acids: CATSTAGTSLYNEQFF. In DNA, the CDR3 is TGTGCCACCAGCACTGCCGGGACTTCCCTCTACAATGAGCAGTTCTTC.

This rearrangement joins TRBV5-1 to TRBJ2-5; possible D gene TRBD2, 7 bases. The CDR3 contains 16 residues. Germline V gene sequence: CDR1 SGHRS, CDR2 YFSETQ. V lost 4 bases and J lost 1, with 17 bases in between. This chain's CDR3 is CASSPGGGGFQETQYF. In nucleotides, the CDR3 is TGCGCCAGCAGCCCGGGTGGGGGGGGCTTCCAAGAGACCCAGTACTTC.

The chain recombines TRBV6-6 with TRBJ2-2; TRBD2 matches 9 bases. The CDR3 covers 19 residues. Germline loops: CDR1 MNHNY, CDR2 SVGAGI (reference sequence). V shed 5 bases and J 7 bases; nucleotides not matched to a gene: 20. CDR3 DNA sequence: TGTGCCAGCAGTCCAGGGCTAGCGGGGTTTCGGATTGGGCACGGGGAGCTGTTTTTT. Encoded protein: CASSPGLAGFRIGHGELFF.

This chain uses TRBV6-5 with TRBJ1-5; no reliable D call. The germline V gene encodes CDR1 MNHEY and CDR2 SVGAGI. The V gene lost 7 bases and the J gene lost 0 bases, with 13 bases spanning the gap. The CDR3 spans 15 residues. The CDR3: CASKRQTNSNQPQHF. CDR3 bases: TGTGCCAGCAAAAGACAAACTAATAGCAATCAGCCCCAGCATTTT.